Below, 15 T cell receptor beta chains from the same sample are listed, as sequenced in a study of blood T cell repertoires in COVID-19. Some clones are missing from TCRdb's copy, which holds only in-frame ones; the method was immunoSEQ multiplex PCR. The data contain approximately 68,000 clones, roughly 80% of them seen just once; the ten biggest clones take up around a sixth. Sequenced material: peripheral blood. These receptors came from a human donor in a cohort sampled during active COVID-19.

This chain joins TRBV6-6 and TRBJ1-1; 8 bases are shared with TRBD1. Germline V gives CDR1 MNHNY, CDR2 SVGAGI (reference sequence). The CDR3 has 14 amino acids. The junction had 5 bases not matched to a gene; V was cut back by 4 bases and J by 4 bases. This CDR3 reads CASSFLDRGTEAFF. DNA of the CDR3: TGTGCCAGCAGTTTCTTAGACAGGGGCACTGAAGCTTTCTTT.

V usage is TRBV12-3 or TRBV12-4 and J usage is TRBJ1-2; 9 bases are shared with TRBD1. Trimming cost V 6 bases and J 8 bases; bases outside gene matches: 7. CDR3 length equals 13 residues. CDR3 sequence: CASRQGQGYGYTF. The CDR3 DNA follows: TGTGCCAGCAGGCAGGGACAGGGATACGGCTACACCTTC.

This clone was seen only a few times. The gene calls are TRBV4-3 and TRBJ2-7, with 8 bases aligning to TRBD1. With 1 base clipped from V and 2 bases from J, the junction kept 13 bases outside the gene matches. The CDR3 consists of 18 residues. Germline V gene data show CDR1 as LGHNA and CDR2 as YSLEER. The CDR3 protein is CASSQGVGSSGGPYEQYF. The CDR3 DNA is TGCGCCAGCAGCCAAGGTGTGGGTTCGTCAGGGGGCCCCTACGAGCAGTACTTC.

CDR3 amino acids: CASSLEWDRRESTDTQYF. DNA for the CDR3: TGCGCCAGCAGCTTGGAATGGGACAGGAGGGAGTCCACAGATACGCAGTATTTT. This chain joins TRBV5-1 and TRBJ2-3, with TRBD1 matching over 8 bases. The ends lost 0 bases at V and 2 bases at J; junction bases unmatched: 11. The germline V gene has CDR1 SGHRS and CDR2 YFSETQ. The CDR3 has 18 amino acids.

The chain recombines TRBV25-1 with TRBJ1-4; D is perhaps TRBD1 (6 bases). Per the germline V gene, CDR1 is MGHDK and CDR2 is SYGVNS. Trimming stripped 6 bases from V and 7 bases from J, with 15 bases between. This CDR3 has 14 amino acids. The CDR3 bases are TGTGCCAGCAGCCTCACAGGGCTGAGTGAAAAACTGTTTTTT. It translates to CASSLTGLSEKLFF.

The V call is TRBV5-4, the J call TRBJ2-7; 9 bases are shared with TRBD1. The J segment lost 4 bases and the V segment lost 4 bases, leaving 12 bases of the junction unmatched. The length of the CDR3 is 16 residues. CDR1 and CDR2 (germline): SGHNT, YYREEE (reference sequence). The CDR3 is CASSRGQGLRGYEQYF. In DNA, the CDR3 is TGTGCCAGCAGCCGGGGACAGGGACTTCGGGGGTACGAGCAGTACTTC.

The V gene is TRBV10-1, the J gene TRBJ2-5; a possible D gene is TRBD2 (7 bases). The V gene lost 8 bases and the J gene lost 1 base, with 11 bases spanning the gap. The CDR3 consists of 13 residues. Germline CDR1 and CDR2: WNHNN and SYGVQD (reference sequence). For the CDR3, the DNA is TGCGCCAGCGAGGCGGGGGCCCAAGAGACCCAGTACTTC. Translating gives CASEAGAQETQYF.

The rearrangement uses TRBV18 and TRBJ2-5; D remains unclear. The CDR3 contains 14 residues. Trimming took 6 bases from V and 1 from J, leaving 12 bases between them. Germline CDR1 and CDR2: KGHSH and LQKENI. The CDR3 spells CASSPRPGQETQYF. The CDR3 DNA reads TGTGCCAGCTCCCCTCGGCCAGGCCAAGAGACCCAGTACTTC.

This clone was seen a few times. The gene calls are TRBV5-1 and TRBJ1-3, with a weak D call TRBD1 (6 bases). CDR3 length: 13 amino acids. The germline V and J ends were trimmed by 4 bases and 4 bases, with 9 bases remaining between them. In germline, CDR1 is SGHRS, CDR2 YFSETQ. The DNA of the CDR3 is TGCGCCAGCAGCGAAGGACAGGGAAACACCATATATTTT. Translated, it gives CASSEGQGNTIYF.

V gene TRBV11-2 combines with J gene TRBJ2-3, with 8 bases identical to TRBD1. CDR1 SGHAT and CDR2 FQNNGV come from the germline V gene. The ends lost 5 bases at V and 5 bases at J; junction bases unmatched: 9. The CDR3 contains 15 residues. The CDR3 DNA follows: TGTGCCAGCAGCCTCAGGGGGCGCTCCCAAGATACGCAGTATTTT. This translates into CASSLRGRSQDTQYF.

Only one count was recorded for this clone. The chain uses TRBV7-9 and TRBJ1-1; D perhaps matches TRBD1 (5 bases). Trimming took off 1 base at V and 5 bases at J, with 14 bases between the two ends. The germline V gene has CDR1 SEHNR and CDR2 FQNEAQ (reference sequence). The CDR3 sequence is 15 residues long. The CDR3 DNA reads TGTGCCAGCAGCTTAGGTCAGGGTGGTTGGACTGAAGCTTTCTTT. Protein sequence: CASSLGQGGWTEAFF. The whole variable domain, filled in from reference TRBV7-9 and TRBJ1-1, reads DTGVSQNPRHKITKRGQNVTFRCDPISEHNRLYWYRQTLGQGPEFLTYFQNEAQLEKSRLLSDRFSAERPKGSFSTLEIQRTEQGDSAMYLCASSLGQGGWTEAFFGQGTRLTVV.

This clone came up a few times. The CDR3 coding sequence is TGCGCCAGCAGCCAGACAGGGACCGCTGGCTACACCTTC. This translates into CASSQTGTAGYTF. The chain employs TRBV4-1 and TRBJ1-2; 7 bases line up with TRBD1. CDR1 is MGHRA and CDR2 is YSYEKL in the germline V gene. The CDR3 runs to 13 residues. The trim removed 3 bases at V and 7 bases at J, leaving 5 bases unmatched.

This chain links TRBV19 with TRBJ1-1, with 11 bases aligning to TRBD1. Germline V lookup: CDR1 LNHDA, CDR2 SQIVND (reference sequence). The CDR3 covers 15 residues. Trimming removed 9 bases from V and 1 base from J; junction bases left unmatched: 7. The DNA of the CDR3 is TGTGCCAGCGACCCCGGGACAGGGGGGAACACTGAAGCTTTCTTT. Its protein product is CASDPGTGGNTEAFF.

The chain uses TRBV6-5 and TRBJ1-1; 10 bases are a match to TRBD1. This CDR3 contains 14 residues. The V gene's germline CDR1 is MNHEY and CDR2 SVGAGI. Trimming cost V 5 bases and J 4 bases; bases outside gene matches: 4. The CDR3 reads CASSHRDRGTEAFF. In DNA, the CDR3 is TGTGCCAGCAGTCACCGGGACAGGGGCACTGAAGCTTTCTTT.

This CDR3 reads CASSLGGSGYQETQYF. The CDR3 DNA sequence: TGTGCCAGCAGCCTAGGGGGTAGCGGTTACCAAGAGACCCAGTACTTC. V is TRBV7-9 and J is TRBJ2-5; D is perhaps TRBD1 or TRBD2 (6 bases each). The length of the CDR3 is 16 residues. CDR1 is SEHNR, CDR2 FQNEAQ, per germline (reference sequence). Trimming took 5 bases from V and 0 from J, leaving 16 bases between them.